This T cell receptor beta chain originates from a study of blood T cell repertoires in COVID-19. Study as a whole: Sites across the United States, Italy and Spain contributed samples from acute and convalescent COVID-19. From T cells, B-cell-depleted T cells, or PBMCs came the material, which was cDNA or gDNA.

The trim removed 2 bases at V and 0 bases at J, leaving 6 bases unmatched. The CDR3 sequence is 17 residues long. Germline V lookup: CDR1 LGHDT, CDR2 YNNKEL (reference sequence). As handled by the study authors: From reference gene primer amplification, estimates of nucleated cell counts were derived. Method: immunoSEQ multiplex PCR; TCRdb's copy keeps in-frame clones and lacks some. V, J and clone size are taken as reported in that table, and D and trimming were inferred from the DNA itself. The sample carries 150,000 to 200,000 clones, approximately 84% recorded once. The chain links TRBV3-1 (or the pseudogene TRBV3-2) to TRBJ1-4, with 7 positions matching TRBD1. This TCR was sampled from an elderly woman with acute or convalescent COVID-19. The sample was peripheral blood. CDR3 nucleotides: TGTGCCAGCAGCCAAAGGTGGGACAGTGCAACTAATGAAAAACTGTTTTTT. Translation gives CASSQRWDSATNEKLFF.